This is a list of T cell receptor beta chains from one sample in a study of blood T cells in healthy people across ages. Via MiXCR, TCRdb re-called the 5' RACE reads, giving one row per CDR3 protein. The repertoire holds some 560,000 distinct CDR3 sequences, with about a quarter as singletons. This sample was shared with a second study, whose subject was T cells of mothers and their children.

The sequenced material came from blood. Receptors originate from a boy between 2 and 10 years old in good health. The CDR3 runs from the conserved cysteine through the conserved F or W. The D gene is left open where the match is weak. Clone size appears in some rows only: once, few, many, or a class for an expanded clone.

v_call	clone_size	d_call	j_call	cdr3_aa	cdr3_nt
TRBV6-2/TRBV6-3	NA	TRBD1	TRBJ2-1	CASRSGTGWHEQFF	TGTGCTAGCAGATCCGGGACAGGGTGGCATGAGCAGTTCTTC
TRBV2	NA	TRBD1	TRBJ2-2	CASSRGQGATGELFF	TGTGCCAGCAGTAGGGGACAGGGGGCCACCGGGGAGCTGTTTTTT
TRBV7-9	few	NA	TRBJ2-7	CASSNREFPYEQYF	TGTGCCAGCAGCAACCGGGAGTTTCCCTACGAGCAGTACTTC
TRBV7-9	NA	TRBD1	TRBJ1-1	CASSSSDRGNTEAFF	TGTGCCAGCAGCTCATCTGACAGGGGCAACACTGAAGCTTTCTTT
TRBV7-9	many	NA	TRBJ2-5	CASSFMSGDGYF	TGTGCCAGCAGCTTCATGTCCGGGGACGGCTACTTC
TRBV7-6	NA	NA	TRBJ2-5	CASSSTPSAETQYF	TGTGCCAGCAGCTCGACCCCCTCTGCCGAGACCCAGTACTTC
TRBV15	few	NA	TRBJ2-3	CATSGPGSTDTQYF	TGTGCCACCAGCGGTCCCGGAAGCACAGATACGCAGTATTTT
TRBV12-3/TRBV12-4	NA	NA	TRBJ1-3	CASSPGALRFTGNTIYF	TGTGCCAGCAGTCCGGGGGCACTTCGATTTACCGGAAACACCATATATTTT
TRBV30	NA	NA	TRBJ1-2	CAWSHVGGSYGYTF	TGTGCCTGGAGCCACGTGGGGGGATCATATGGCTACACCTTC
TRBV25-1	few	TRBD2	TRBJ2-7	CASGRETSGIDEQYF	TGTGCCAGCGGTAGAGAGACTAGCGGGATCGACGAGCAGTACTTC
TRBV6-5	few	NA	TRBJ2-1	CASRPMGGAPHNEQFF	TGTGCCAGCAGACCCATGGGGGGAGCCCCCCACAATGAGCAGTTCTTC
TRBV27	NA	NA	TRBJ2-3	CASSLLSRQAADTQYF	TGTGCCAGCAGTTTATTGTCTAGGCAGGCCGCAGATACGCAGTATTTT
TRBV29-1	NA	TRBD2	TRBJ2-3	CSVSSGSDTQYF	TGCAGCGTCTCTAGCGGATCAGATACGCAGTATTTT
TRBV28	NA	TRBD1	TRBJ2-1	CASSGVRQGAYNEQFF	TGTGCCAGCAGTGGGGTCCGACAGGGGGCCTACAATGAGCAGTTCTTC
TRBV9	NA	NA	TRBJ2-3	CASSVATGGSPKDTQYF	TGTGCCAGCAGCGTAGCTACCGGAGGCAGTCCTAAAGATACGCAGTATTTT
TRBV27	few	NA	TRBJ2-2	CASSFQGPNTGELFF	TGTGCCAGCAGTTTTCAGGGTCCGAACACCGGGGAGCTGTTTTTT
TRBV7-9	few	NA	TRBJ1-6	CASSLDAEPNSPLHF	TGTGCCAGCAGCCTGGACGCCGAGCCGAATTCACCCCTCCACTTT
TRBV6-1	few	NA	TRBJ1-2	CAILPQAGYGYTF	TGTGCCATCCTACCACAGGCCGGCTATGGCTACACCTTC
TRBV5-1	NA	NA	TRBJ1-1	CASSLEWGGNTEAFF	TGCGCCAGCAGCTTGGAATGGGGTGGGAACACTGAAGCTTTCTTT
TRBV5-6	NA	NA	TRBJ1-2	CASKSGYTF	TGTGCCAGCAAGAGTGGCTACACCTTC
TRBV5-1	few	NA	TRBJ2-7	CASSGRVIDEQYF	TGCGCCAGCAGCGGCAGGGTTATCGACGAGCAGTACTTC
TRBV7-6	NA	NA	TRBJ2-7	CASSVGLRPYEQYF	TGTGCCAGCAGCGTGGGCCTGCGGCCCTACGAGCAGTACTTC
TRBV10-2	few	NA	TRBJ2-7	CASSESPGPYEQYF	TGCGCCAGCAGTGAGTCGCCAGGGCCCTACGAGCAGTACTTC
TRBV5-1	NA	NA	TRBJ2-2	CASRMGPQGPTGELFF	TGCGCCAGCAGGATGGGGCCGCAGGGCCCCACCGGGGAGCTGTTTTTT
TRBV20-1	NA	TRBD2	TRBJ2-7	CSAQREGAYEQYF	TGCAGTGCCCAGAGGGAGGGTGCCTACGAGCAGTACTTC
TRBV6-5	few	TRBD2	TRBJ2-7	CASSYSTWLAGEGEQYF	TGTGCCAGCAGTTACTCCACGTGGCTAGCGGGGGAAGGCGAGCAGTACTTC
TRBV3-1	NA	TRBD1	TRBJ1-2	CACSQVGTAHLYGYTF	TGTGCCTGCAGCCAGGTGGGGACAGCTCACCTCTATGGCTACACCTTC
TRBV19	few	NA	TRBJ2-7	CASSASGTGSYEQYF	TGTGCCAGTAGTGCCTCCGGGACTGGCTCCTACGAGCAGTACTTC
TRBV6-4	few	NA	TRBJ2-1	CASSVTIDFYNEQFF	TGTGCCAGCAGTGTCACAATAGACTTCTACAATGAGCAGTTCTTC
TRBV7-2	NA	NA	TRBJ2-5	CASSFPSVSSIDF	TGTGCCAGCAGCTTTCCTAGCGTATCCTCCATTGACTTC
TRBV7-7	many	TRBD1	TRBJ2-7	CASSPGTGLEQYF	TGTGCCAGCAGCCCCGGGACAGGCCTCGAGCAGTACTTC
TRBV24-1	NA	NA	TRBJ2-2	CATGSHTGELFF	TGTGCCACCGGCAGCCACACCGGGGAGCTGTTTTTT
TRBV20-1	few	NA	TRBJ2-7	CSARIPTGLSFYEQYF	TGCAGTGCGAGGATCCCTACGGGACTCTCTTTCTACGAGCAGTACTTC
TRBV10-3	NA	NA	TRBJ2-1	CAIGESSPQEGFF	TGTGCCATCGGTGAGTCTTCCCCCCAAGAGGGGTTCTTC
TRBV7-7	NA	NA	TRBJ2-1	CASSLQGTGEQFF	TGTGCCAGCAGCTTACAGGGGACCGGTGAGCAGTTCTTC